Following are 4 T cell receptor beta chains from one sample sequenced in a study of spatial heterogeneity in lung cancer. Each CDR3 protein is one row after TCRdb ran MiXCR on the 5' RACE reads. The sample has fewer than 40,000 distinct CDR3 sequences, 7.5% seen once; the top ten hold under 30%. Time point specified: sample taken at primary tumor resection. The sample here was PBMCs, taken at surgery. The receptors originated from a male donor with early-stage non-small cell lung cancer.

This clonotype has a handful of counts. V gene TRBV6-2 or TRBV6-3 combines with J gene TRBJ2-7; 8 bases fit TRBD1. Germline CDR1 and CDR2: MNHEY and SVGEGT. Germline trimming cut 6 bases from V and 2 bases from J; bases unmatched to any gene: 9. The CDR3 is made up of 15 amino acids. The CDR3 coding sequence is TGTGCCAGCAGCCTCGACAGGGGACGTACCTACGAGCAGTACGTC. As protein: CASSLDRGRTYEQYV.

This clonotype has a handful of counts. The V gene is TRBV5-1, the J gene TRBJ2-7; 9 bases align to TRBD2. Germline V lookup: CDR1 SGHRS, CDR2 YFSETQ. The CDR3 is 14 amino acids. Germline trimming cut 3 bases from V and 1 base from J; bases unmatched to any gene: 2. CDR3: CASSSSGVSYEQYF. DNA for the CDR3: TGCGCCAGCAGCTCTAGCGGGGTTTCCTACGAGCAGTACTTC.

Turning to this clonotype: It may be a read error: a sequence one base away is much more abundant. The chain recombines TRBV29-1 with TRBJ2-3; 16 bases match TRBD2. The ends lost 7 bases at V and 4 bases at J; junction bases unmatched: 2. Germline V lookup: CDR1 SQVTM, CDR2 ANQGSEA. The CDR3 sequence is 14 residues long. This CDR3 reads CSAGTSGRADTQYF. The CDR3 DNA follows: TGCAGCGCCGGGACTAGCGGGAGGGCAGATACGCAGTATTTT.

Ten or more counts support this clonotype. V and J are TRBV7-3 and TRBJ2-1, with D uncertain. This CDR3 spans 15 amino acids. V lost 5 bases and J lost 6, with 17 bases in between. In germline, CDR1 is SGHTA, CDR2 FQGTGA. The chain's CDR3 is CASSPSRSETNEQFF. The CDR3 DNA reads as TGTGCCAGCAGCCCATCCAGGTCGGAGACCAATGAGCAGTTCTTC.